This entry is about one T cell receptor (beta chain). The data belong to a study of T cells after somatic rescue of genetic block. Clones were read by immunoSEQ multiplex PCR, and TCRdb kept only the in-frame ones, dropping some. The sample carries approximately 65,000 clones, roughly 90% recorded once. The V and J ends lost 5 bases and 2 bases, in that order; junction bases with no gene match: 5. The germline gives CDR1 SNHLY, CDR2 FYNNEI. CDR3 size: 15 residues. The chain is built from TRBV2 and TRBJ1-1, with 10 bases lining up with TRBD1. Sequencing was done on a sample of peripheral blood mononuclear cells (PBMCs). The sequence was obtained from a man aged 35-49 years. The CDR3 DNA follows: TGTGCCAGCAGTAGGGGGACAGGGGCAAACACTGAAGCTTTCTTT. Translating it yields CASSRGTGANTEAFF.